A selection of T cell receptor beta chains follows, all from one sample in a study of T-cell reconstitution after alpha-beta-depleted transplantation in children. TCRdb reprocessed the PCR reads with MiXCR, giving one entry per CDR3 protein. The repertoire holds around 380,000 distinct CDR3 sequences, about a tenth seen once, with roughly 5.1% in the top ten. The sample in question was PBMCs from the stem cell graft donor, obtained from the stem cell graft. The source is a human donor who donated a stem cell graft to a child with acute myeloid leukemia. Each CDR3 is given without its conserved first and last residue.

>TRBV6-6|10
ATARSNQPQH
>TRBV12-5|14
ASGGEQGLTAPPQY
>TRBV29-1|8
SVDLDGYT
>TRBV12-3/TRBV12-4|13
ASSFSGGAREKLF
>TRBV20-1|13
SARVVGGSYNEQF
>TRBV25-1|10
ASSDNIYEQY
>TRBV9|12
ASSTSGFRYGYT
>TRBV7-9|15
ASSLDSRSGRVNEQF
>TRBV11-2|13
ASRDDRGSGNTIY
>TRBV30|11
AWSVQAADTQY
>TRBV20-1|12
SARAPHSNQPQH
>TRBV20-1|11
SANRGVTDTQY
>TRBV7-2|13
ASSFTRGESNEQF
>TRBV5-1|9
ASSLDRVQY
>TRBV5-6|12
ASSLAGTRQPQH
>TRBV6-5|12
ASSYSGRRGEQY
>TRBV29-1|10
SVPSTTDTQY
>TRBV6-5|11
ASSYGTGMGYT
>TRBV4-3|14
ASSQDLAGSTDTQY
>TRBV18|13
ASSPQRGESAEAF
>TRBV10-3|12
AISPTRDTGELF
>TRBV3-1|10
ASSQNQETQY
>TRBV7-2|14
ASSLWRGSGIGEQF
>TRBV30|9
AWMYNEKLF
>TRBV14|12
ASSRSTSYNEQF
>TRBV25-1|14
ASSELGTGSSYEQY
>TRBV30|12
AWIGGLGVHEQY
>TRBV12-3/TRBV12-4|13
ASSFGGQFNQPQH
>TRBV6-1|12
ASRHRSTGVGYT
>TRBV6-1|11
ASSRDSPNEQF
>TRBV29-1|11
SGGLADRNEQY
>TRBV20-1|13
SAITPGLATDTQY
>TRBV10-3|12
AISEQQGPTEAF
>TRBV7-2|9
ASSSRFEAF
>TRBV19|14
ASSMGTSGRGETQY
>TRBV6-2/TRBV6-3|12
ASSYFLLTGELF
>TRBV6-5|16
ASSSWKTSGGADNEQF
>TRBV20-1|13
SANLAGKRADTQY
>TRBV7-2|16
ASGPARSGRALDNEQF
>TRBV5-1|15
ASSLDAQATSGNTIY
>TRBV7-9|12
ASSLRSNQETQY
>TRBV20-1|12
SAIGQEKNTEAF
>TRBV5-4|12
ASIDTQVGGELF
>TRBV10-3|9
AIGDKETQY
>TRBV24-1|14
ATSGIGGPSGNEQF
>TRBV28|9
ASSTRDTQY
>TRBV20-1|13
SAPPPREGSDTQY
>TRBV20-1|18
SASHPDETSGGTSTDTQY
>TRBV20-1|12
SARNRGLSTEAF
>TRBV20-1|12
SASATSGLNEQY
>TRBV12-3/TRBV12-4|11
ASSLGDSYGYT
>TRBV4-3|14
ASSQDDRGRSTEAF